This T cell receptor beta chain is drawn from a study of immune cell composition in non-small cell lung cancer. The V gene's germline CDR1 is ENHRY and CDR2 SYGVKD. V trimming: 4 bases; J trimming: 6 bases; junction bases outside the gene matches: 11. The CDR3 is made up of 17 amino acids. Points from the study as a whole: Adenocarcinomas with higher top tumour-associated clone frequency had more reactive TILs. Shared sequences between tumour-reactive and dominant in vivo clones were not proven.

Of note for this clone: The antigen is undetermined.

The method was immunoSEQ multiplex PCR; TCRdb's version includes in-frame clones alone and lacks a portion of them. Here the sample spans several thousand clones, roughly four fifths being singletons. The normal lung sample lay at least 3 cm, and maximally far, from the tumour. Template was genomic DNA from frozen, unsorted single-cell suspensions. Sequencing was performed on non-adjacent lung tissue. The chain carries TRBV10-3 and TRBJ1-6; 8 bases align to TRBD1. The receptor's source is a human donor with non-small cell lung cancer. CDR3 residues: CAISAADGQGINSPLHF. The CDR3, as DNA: TGTGCCATCAGTGCCGCGGATGGACAGGGAATTAATTCACCCCTCCACTTT.